The TCR beta chain under discussion was sequenced for a study of blood T cell repertoires in COVID-19. Clones were sequenced by immunoSEQ multiplex PCR, and TCRdb holds only the in-frame ones, with some missing. This sample yields about 190,000 clones, of which roughly 91% are seen a single time; 4% to 5.5% belongs to the top ten. The junction had 4 bases not matched to a gene; V was cut back by 2 bases and J by 3 bases. CDR1 and CDR2 (germline): GTSNPN, SVGIG (reference sequence). This CDR3 is built from 14 residues. The V and J genes are TRBV30 and TRBJ1-2; 9 positions match TRBD1. Sequenced: peripheral blood. The source is a human donor in a cohort sampled during active COVID-19. In nucleotides, the CDR3 is TGTGCCTGGAGTTGGGACAGGGACGACTATGGCTACACCTTC. It specifies CAWSWDRDDYGYTF.